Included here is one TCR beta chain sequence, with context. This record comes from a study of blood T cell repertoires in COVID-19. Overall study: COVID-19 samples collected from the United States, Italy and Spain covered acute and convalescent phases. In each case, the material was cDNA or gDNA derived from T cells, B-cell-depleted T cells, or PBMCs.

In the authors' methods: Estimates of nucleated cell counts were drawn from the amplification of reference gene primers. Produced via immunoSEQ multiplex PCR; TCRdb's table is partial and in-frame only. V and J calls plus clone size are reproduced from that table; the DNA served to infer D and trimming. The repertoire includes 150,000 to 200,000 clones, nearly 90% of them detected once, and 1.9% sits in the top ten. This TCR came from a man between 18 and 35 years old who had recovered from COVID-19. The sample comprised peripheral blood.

The CDR3 spells CASSILAGVSNEQFF. In nucleotides, the CDR3 is TGTGCCAGTAGTATTCTAGCGGGAGTTAGTAATGAGCAGTTCTTC. The gene calls are TRBV19 and TRBJ2-1; 10 positions match TRBD2. The germline V gene encodes CDR1 LNHDA and CDR2 SQIVND (reference sequence). The CDR3 is made up of 15 amino acids. The ends lost 3 bases at V and 7 bases at J; junction bases unmatched: 6.